The entry that follows covers one T cell receptor beta chain sequence. Its antigen is still unknown. The source of the sample is a study of CD4 T cells in relation to SARS-CoV-2 and coronaviruses. Study-level information: ViraFEST: approximately nine-day antigen culture of PBMCs, then TCR beta CDR3 sequencing. Crossreactive spike epitopes shared across donors were mapped to their HLA restriction.

CD4+ T cells from unexposed donors were obtained before the COVID-19 pandemic (2011-2018). The cells were cultured for roughly 11 days before CD4+ T cells were isolated. As cell numbers allowed, unexposed-donor CD4+ T cells faced SARS-CoV-2 S/N and four cold-coronavirus spikes. This CDR3 spans 16 amino acids. After removal of 3 bases from V and 2 bases from J, the junction contained 8 bases not matched to a gene. Germline V gene lookup returns CDR1 SGHTA and CDR2 FQGNSA. TCRdb keeps only in-frame clones here, not all; method: immunoSEQ multiplex PCR. The table has around 25,000 clones, roughly 73% seen once.

Sequencing was performed on CD4+ T cells from PBMCs, cultured in vitro. The V gene is TRBV7-2, the J gene TRBJ2-7, with 9 nucleotides matching TRBD2. The TCR originated in a human donor in good health. The CDR3 sequence: CASSLILAGIPYEQYF. As DNA, the CDR3 is TGTGCCAGCAGCTTGATTCTAGCGGGGATACCCTACGAGCAGTACTTC.